These 29 T cell receptor beta chains were sequenced from one sample in a study of vaccination and CD4 T cells after COVID-19. TCRdb reprocessed the PCR reads via MiXCR and lists one record per CDR3 protein. Among about 24,000 distinct CDR3 sequences listed, around 49% were seen once. The sample in question was CD4+ T cells from blood, obtained before SARS-CoV-2 vaccination. Receptors originate from a human donor who had recovered from COVID-19.

The chain couples TRBV7-2 to TRBJ2-1; 9 bases map to TRBD2. The CDR3 is made up of 15 amino acids. CDR1 is SGHTA and CDR2 is FQGNSA in the germline V gene. J gave up 7 bases and V 1 base, and 5 bases lay outside the gene matches. The CDR3 spells CASSLGRTSGNEQFF. The CDR3 nucleotides are TGTGCCAGCAGCTTAGGTCGCACTAGCGGGAATGAGCAGTTCTTC.

The rearrangement uses TRBV7-2 and TRBJ1-4; TRBD1 matches 10 bases. J was trimmed by 7 bases and V by 4 bases; bases with no gene match: 6. This CDR3 comprises 15 residues. Per the germline V gene, CDR1 is SGHTA and CDR2 is FQGNSA. The DNA for the CDR3 is TGTGCCAGCAGCTCCCGACAGGGGGCTTTTGAAAAACTGTTTTTT. The encoded protein is CASSSRQGAFEKLFF.

V is TRBV7-9 and J is TRBJ2-2; tentative D call: TRBD2 (6 bases). This CDR3 contains 16 residues. Germline CDR1 and CDR2: SEHNR and FQNEAQ (reference sequence). V was trimmed by 5 bases and J by 4 bases, leaving 17 bases between them. DNA for the CDR3: TGTGCCAGCAGCCCGGCCGGGGGTGCGGGCACCGGGGAGCTGTTTTTT. This gives the protein CASSPAGGAGTGELFF.

Of note for this clonotype: The junction does not match germline at one end; this may be a read error. V gene TRBV5-3 combines with J gene TRBJ1-3; D uncertain. TRBV5-3 is noted as an ORF with a role that remains uncertain. This CDR3 is built from 15 residues. CDR3 nucleotide sequence: TGTGCCAGCAGCTTGCTCGGGCCCTCTGGAAACACCATATATTTT. Its translation: CASSLLGPSGNTIYF.

The genes are TRBV4-1 and TRBJ2-2; D remains unclear. Germline V gene sequence: CDR1 MGHRA, CDR2 YSYEKL. The V end was cut by 4 bases, the J end by 1 base, with 7 bases between. CDR3 length equals 14 residues. The CDR3 DNA is TGCGCCAGCAGCCGTCGTGGGAACACCGGGGAGCTGTTTTTT. It translates to CASSRRGNTGELFF.

The rearrangement links TRBV20-1 to TRBJ2-7; 7 bases agree with TRBD2. CDR1 is DFQATT and CDR2 is SNEGSKA in the germline V gene (reference sequence). The CDR3 sequence is 14 residues long. Unmatched junction bases numbered 6, after V lost 3 bases and J lost 1 base. The CDR3 DNA sequence: TGCAGTGCTAGCTACTCGCGGGAGTCCTACGAGCAGTACTTC. Translation gives CSASYSRESYEQYF.

This clonotype was recorded a few times. The chain links TRBV6-1 to TRBJ2-6; D gene uncertain. The germline gives CDR1 MNHNS, CDR2 SASEGT. V was clipped by 1 base and J by 0 bases, with 7 bases between them. This CDR3 contains 16 residues. CDR3 bases: TGTGCCAGCAGTGAAGTGCAGAGCTCTGGGGCCAACGTCCTGACTTTC. This gives the protein CASSEVQSSGANVLTF.

The chain has TRBV7-8 and TRBJ2-1; 8 bases fit TRBD2. The CDR3 totals 14 residues. Germline V gives CDR1 SGHVS, CDR2 FQNEAQ. Trimming removed 9 bases from V and 4 bases from J; junction bases left unmatched: 8. The CDR3 sequence is CASAIAGSYNEQFF. The CDR3 nucleotides are TGTGCCAGTGCCATAGCGGGAAGTTACAATGAGCAGTTCTTC.

There are a few counts of this clonotype. V is TRBV7-7 and J is TRBJ2-6, with D possibly TRBD1 on 5 matching bases. CDR3 length: 17 amino acids. V was shortened by 4 bases and J by 0 bases, with 13 bases between the two germline ends. CDR1 and CDR2 from the germline V gene are SSHAT and FNYEAQ (reference sequence). The CDR3 loop is CASSSMTERSGANVLTF. The CDR3 region has the DNA TGTGCCAGCAGCTCCATGACAGAACGCTCTGGGGCCAACGTCCTGACTTTC.

In its sample, this clonotype was seen a few times. The V and J genes are TRBV7-2 and TRBJ2-1; D perhaps matches TRBD1 (6 bases). Germline-derived CDR1 and CDR2 are SGHTA and FQGNSA. The ends were cut back, 2 bases at V and 4 bases at J, with 15 bases in the middle. The CDR3 totals 16 residues. The CDR3 loop reads CASSLSWPGEYNEQFF. The CDR3 DNA sequence: TGTGCCAGCAGCTTAAGTTGGCCAGGGGAATACAATGAGCAGTTCTTC.

J is TRBJ2-4 and V is TRBV6-5, with D hard to call. The CDR3 totals 15 residues. Germline CDR1 MNHEY, CDR2 SVGAGI. Trimming removed 2 bases at V and 0 bases at J, with 8 bases between. The CDR3 region is CASSYAGLAKNIQYF. DNA of the CDR3: TGTGCCAGCAGTTACGCCGGCTTAGCCAAAAACATTCAGTACTTC.

This clonotype was seen more than once but under ten times. J is TRBJ1-2 and V is TRBV6-5; the D is unclear. CDR3 length equals 15 residues. Looked up from germline, CDR1 is MNHEY and CDR2 is SVGAGI. V shed 4 bases and J shed 1 base, with 13 bases lying between them. CDR3 region: CASSLVSAVNYGYTF. CDR3 coding DNA: TGTGCCAGCAGTTTAGTATCGGCCGTTAACTATGGCTACACCTTC.

The chain couples TRBV6-1 to TRBJ2-7, with D unclear. This CDR3 has 13 amino acids. The ends were cut back, 8 bases at V and 6 bases at J, with 17 bases in the middle. Per the germline V gene, CDR1 is MNHNS and CDR2 is SASEGT. Here the CDR3 reads CASAQCAACEQYF. In nucleotides, the CDR3 is TGTGCCAGCGCGCAATGCGCCGCGTGCGAGCAGTACTTC.

V is TRBV20-1 and J is TRBJ1-2; TRBD1 aligns across 8 bases. CDR1 is DFQATT, CDR2 SNEGSKA, per germline (reference sequence). Trimming cost V 0 bases and J 7 bases; bases outside gene matches: 10. CDR3 size: 15 residues. The CDR3 sequence is CSAREDRAWGGGYTF. The CDR3 nucleotides are TGCAGTGCTAGAGAGGACAGGGCCTGGGGAGGTGGCTACACCTTC.

This clonotype was detected a few times. V and J are TRBV10-3 and TRBJ2-1, with a weak D call TRBD2 (6 bases). Germline V gives CDR1 ENHRY, CDR2 SYGVKD. The CDR3 sequence is 14 residues long. Trimming took off 10 bases at V and 0 bases at J, with 13 bases between the two ends. DNA for the CDR3: TGTGCCACTGCAACTAGCACCTCCTACAATGAGCAGTTCTTC. It specifies CATATSTSYNEQFF.

The rearrangement links TRBV7-2 to TRBJ1-6, with D unclear. This CDR3 has 15 residues. The V gene lost 5 bases and the J gene lost 4 bases, with 12 bases spanning the gap. Germline CDR1 is SGHTA and CDR2 is FQGNSA. CDR3 in amino acids: CASSASSLYNSPLHF. CDR3 DNA sequence: TGTGCCAGCAGCGCATCGTCCCTATATAATTCACCCCTCCACTTT.

The V gene is TRBV2, the J gene TRBJ2-2; D is possibly TRBD2 (6 bases). Germline V gene data show CDR1 as SNHLY and CDR2 as FYNNEI. V was trimmed by 4 bases and J by 1 base, leaving 13 bases between them. The CDR3 runs 16 residues. The CDR3, as DNA: TGTGCCAGCAGTGGTGGGGCGGGATTGAACACCGGGGAGCTGTTTTTT. Translated: CASSGGAGLNTGELFF.

The chain employs TRBV28 and TRBJ1-5; D is unresolved. CDR1 is MDHEN and CDR2 is SYDVKM in the germline V gene. The CDR3 runs to 15 residues. Trimming stripped 11 bases from V and 6 bases from J, with 23 bases between. The CDR3 loop is CALAPSRRWGQPQHF. CDR3 in DNA: TGTGCCTTGGCACCGAGCAGGAGATGGGGTCAGCCCCAGCATTTT.

The chain employs TRBV19 and TRBJ2-5, with TRBD2 matching over 9 bases. The V and J ends lost 4 bases and 1 base, in that order; junction bases with no gene match: 10. The CDR3 is made up of 17 amino acids. Germline-derived CDR1 and CDR2 are LNHDA and SQIVND (reference sequence). CDR3 residues: CASSTLWSSGVQETQYF. CDR3 DNA sequence: TGTGCCAGTAGTACCCTTTGGTCTAGCGGGGTCCAAGAGACCCAGTACTTC.

This clonotype has more than one count but fewer than ten. V usage is TRBV27 and J usage is TRBJ2-5; 10 bases fit TRBD1. CDR1 and CDR2 (germline): MNHEY, SMNVEV (reference sequence). This CDR3 is built from 17 residues. V lost 6 bases and J lost 5; bases outside the gene matches: 15. CDR3 bases: TGTGCCAGCAGCAGCCGGACGACAGGGGGCGCCCGGGAGACCCAGTACTTC. It codes for CASSSRTTGGARETQYF.

This clonotype was counted between two and nine times. This chain uses TRBV20-1 with TRBJ2-5, with D unclear. From germline, CDR1 is DFQATT and CDR2 SNEGSKA (reference sequence). CDR3 length: 12 residues. The CDR3 bases are TGCAGCCAAAAGAGGATCGAGGAGACCCAGTACTTC. Residues: CSQKRIEETQYF.

This clonotype was detected a few times. The rearrangement uses TRBV6-7 and TRBJ1-2; TRBD1 matches 7 bases. TRBV6-7 is labeled an ORF, and its function is uncertain. The CDR3 length is 16 residues. J was trimmed by 0 bases and V by 2 bases; bases with no gene match: 6. In DNA form, the CDR3 reads TGTGCCAGCAGTTACCCACGACAGGGCCCTAACTATGGCTACACCTTC. Protein sequence: CASSYPRQGPNYGYTF.

This sequence joins TRBV7-2 and TRBJ2-3; D gene ambiguous. Germline V gene data show CDR1 as SGHTA and CDR2 as FQGNSA. Trimming stripped 6 bases from V and 6 bases from J, with 13 bases between. The CDR3 loop spans 13 amino acids. This CDR3 reads CASRPPVADTQYF. The CDR3 coding sequence is TGTGCCAGCAGACCCCCGGTTGCGGATACGCAGTATTTT.

The chain carries TRBV20-1 and TRBJ2-7, with 9 bases that match TRBD2. V gave up 1 base and J gave up 7 bases; unmatched junction bases: 14. The CDR3 contains 16 residues. CDR1 and CDR2 from the germline V gene are DFQATT and SNEGSKA (reference sequence). As DNA, the CDR3 is TGCAGTGCTAGAGCGGGACTAGCCGTTACCTCGGGGGAGCAGTACTTC. Its protein is CSARAGLAVTSGEQYF.

V and J are TRBV20-1 and TRBJ1-2; the D is unclear. Trimming pared 1 base from V and 4 bases from J, leaving 13 bases between. This CDR3 has 14 residues. Germline CDR1 is DFQATT and CDR2 is SNEGSKA (reference sequence). The CDR3 loop is CSARVPEDFYGYTF. The CDR3 DNA reads TGCAGTGCTAGAGTCCCTGAGGACTTCTATGGCTACACCTTC.

The chain couples TRBV6-1 to TRBJ2-3; D uncertain. V dropped 2 bases and J dropped 3 bases, with 6 bases sitting between them. The germline CDR1 and CDR2 sequences are MNHNS and SASEGT. The CDR3 sequence is 13 residues long. CDR3 protein: CASSEQVTDTQYF. In nucleotides, the CDR3 is TGTGCCAGCAGTGAACAGGTAACAGATACGCAGTATTTT.

This clonotype was detected only a few times. Because it lacks the conserved phenylalanine or tryptophan at the end, this CDR3 is likely a read error. The DNA is left out, because the CDR3 cannot be placed on it with certainty; the CDR3 is given as TCRdb lists it. This chain connects TRBV7-3 to TRBJ2-3; TRBD2, the table's D call, was not compared with the DNA. Counting both end residues, the CDR3 totals 21 amino acids. Germline V gives CDR1 SGHTA, CDR2 FQGTGA. This CDR3 reads CASTYGRGWIPGLAGVWTPIL.

This clonotype showed up just once. The chain recombines TRBV20-1 with TRBJ2-1, with 12 bases lining up with TRBD2. The length of the CDR3 is 16 residues. CDR1 and CDR2 (germline): DFQATT, SNEGSKA (reference sequence). Trimming removed 4 bases from V and 6 bases from J; junction bases left unmatched: 10. Written as DNA, the CDR3 is TGCAGTGCTACAAGACTAGCGGGAGAAGAGGGCAATGAGCAGTTCTTC. Translation: CSATRLAGEEGNEQFF.

The rearrangement joins TRBV20-1 to TRBJ1-1; D is undetermined. The CDR3 totals 15 residues. Trimming shortened V by 0 bases and J by 5 bases, and 16 bases separated the two germline ends. Per the germline V gene, CDR1 is DFQATT and CDR2 is SNEGSKA (reference sequence). For the CDR3, the DNA is TGCAGTGCTAGAGATTCGGGAGGTCGTGGTACTGAAGCTTTCTTT. It translates to CSARDSGGRGTEAFF.